The next 15 T cell receptor beta chains were all read from a single sample in a study of shared clonotypes between healthy human individuals (TCRdb year 2020). Receptors were amplified or captured by the immunoSEQ multiplex PCR assay. Entries here come from immuneACCESS through TCRdb and include only in-frame sequences with V and J called. Some clones fail to appear in such tables; in the studies checked, an unresolved V gene covers under half of the shortfall, and the cause of the remainder is unknown. The sample table records about 2,100,000 clones; approximately 94% of these occur just once. Clones ranked in the top ten supply more than 1.5% of the sample. For the CD8 naive samples, CD45RO-negative cells were positively selected for CCR7, yielding a CD45RA+CCR7+ population from which TemRA cells were excluded. The sequencing sample was made of naive CD8+ T cells from PBMCs. What the cell subset or site label conveys for this sample: CD45RA+CCR7+. These receptor sequences come from a man between 18 and 29 years old in good health. Some clones in this sample may be carry-over from other donors' samples.

V is TRBV13 and J is TRBJ2-7; 9 bases are shared with TRBD1. In germline, CDR1 is PRHDT, CDR2 FYEKMQ (reference sequence). This CDR3 has 15 amino acids. V was pared by 3 bases and J by 0 bases, with 3 bases of the junction left unmatched. The CDR3 loop reads CASSFWGQGSYEQYF. CDR3 in DNA: TGTGCCAGCAGCTTTTGGGGACAGGGCTCCTACGAGCAGTACTTC.

The gene calls are TRBV27 and TRBJ2-5; tentative D call: TRBD2 (6 bases). Germline V gene sequence: CDR1 MNHEY, CDR2 SMNVEV (reference sequence). This CDR3 comprises 16 residues. Between the trimmed V and J ends, which lost 1 base and 5 bases, there was a span of 17 bases. The CDR3 DNA reads TGTGCCAGCAGTTTATTGGCGGGAAGGGATGGGGAGACCCAGTACTTC. It specifies CASSLLAGRDGETQYF.

The chain links TRBV7-9 to TRBJ2-5; 7 nucleotides match TRBD2. TRBJ2-7 explains the end of the DNA better; the J call may be wrong. CDR1 and CDR2 (germline): SEHNR, FQNEAQ (reference sequence). This CDR3 comprises 15 residues. The CDR3 is CASSFLGEGIHEQYF. The CDR3 DNA is TGTGCCAGCAGCTTTCTGGGGGAGGGCATCCACGAGCAGTACTTC.

The chain combines TRBV15 with TRBJ2-5; D is perhaps TRBD1 or TRBD2 (5 bases each). The CDR3 spans 13 residues. Germline V gene lookup returns CDR1 LNHNV and CDR2 YYDKDF (reference sequence). Trimming took off 8 bases at V and 5 bases at J, with 15 bases between the two ends. CDR3 sequence (DNA): TGTGCCACCGAGGGGACCCGTCGGGAGACCCAGTACTTC. Amino acid sequence: CATEGTRRETQYF.

DNA of the CDR3: TGCGCCAGCAGCCTCGGGGTAGCATACATTCAGTACTTC. Translating gives CASSLGVAYIQYF. This chain links TRBV4-3 with TRBJ2-4; the D gene is possibly TRBD2 (5 bases). CDR1 LGHNA and CDR2 YSLEER come from the germline V gene. Between the trimmed V and J ends, which lost 4 bases and 8 bases, there was a span of 12 bases. The CDR3 totals 13 residues.

This CDR3 reads CAISSYSDNEQFF. The CDR3 DNA is TGTGCCATCAGTTCTTATAGTGACAATGAGCAGTTCTTC. The genes are TRBV10-3 and TRBJ2-1; D remains ambiguous. Between the trimmed V and J ends, which lost 5 bases and 5 bases, there was a span of 10 bases. The germline V gene has CDR1 ENHRY and CDR2 SYGVKD. This CDR3 region has 13 residues.

The chain joins TRBV4-1 to TRBJ1-1; no clear D gene. Trimming removed 4 bases from V and 1 base from J, with 13 bases in between. The CDR3 covers 15 residues. Germline CDR1 is MGHRA and CDR2 is YSYEKL. The CDR3 region is CASSRVGVQNTEAFF. CDR3 DNA sequence: TGCGCCAGCAGCCGCGTAGGAGTCCAGAACACTGAAGCTTTCTTT.

The rearrangement uses TRBV6-1 and TRBJ2-7; no clear D gene. The germline gives CDR1 MNHNS, CDR2 SASEGT. This CDR3 is 16 amino acids long. Trimming left V 3 bases short and J 2 bases short, with 17 bases between. The CDR3 DNA reads TGTGCCAGCAGTGATTGGCTGGGCAGTTCCCCCTACGAGCAGTACTTC. This codes for CASSDWLGSSPYEQYF.

The chain joins TRBV28 to TRBJ1-2; 8 bases are shared with TRBD1. Germline CDR1 reads MDHEN; CDR2 reads SYDVKM. There are 14 residues in the CDR3. The V segment lost 3 bases and the J segment 5 bases; nucleotides outside the gene matches: 5. The CDR3 DNA reads as TGTGCCAGCAGTTTGTACAGGGGGGCGTATGGCTACACCTTC. Translation: CASSLYRGAYGYTF.

This chain uses TRBV11-2 with TRBJ2-1; 9 positions agree with TRBD2. With 5 bases clipped from V and 3 bases from J, the junction kept 5 bases outside the gene matches. This CDR3 has 15 amino acids. CDR1 and CDR2 from the germline V gene are SGHAT and FQNNGV. CDR3 nucleotides: TGTGCCAGCAGCGGTCGTAGCGGGGGCTACAATGAGCAGTTCTTC. This translates into CASSGRSGGYNEQFF.

The J gene is TRBJ1-1, the V gene TRBV28; tentatively, D is TRBD1 (5 bases). The CDR3 covers 15 residues. Germline V gene data show CDR1 as MDHEN and CDR2 as SYDVKM. Trimming took off 3 bases at V and 4 bases at J, with 15 bases between the two ends. The CDR3 DNA follows: TGTGCCAGCAGTTTCCGGGGACGGGTGGGCACTGAAGCTTTCTTT. Protein product: CASSFRGRVGTEAFF.

The CDR3 DNA reads TGTGCCTGGGGGACAGGGGCAGAACAGCCCCAGCATTTT. Amino acids: CAWGTGAEQPQHF. The chain carries TRBV30 and TRBJ1-5, with TRBD1 matching over 10 bases. Trimming removed 5 bases from V and 7 bases from J; junction bases left unmatched: 5. The V gene's germline CDR1 is GTSNPN and CDR2 SVGIG (reference sequence). The CDR3 has 13 amino acids.

The chain links TRBV28 to TRBJ2-5, with a weak D call TRBD2 (6 bases). The ends were cut back, 8 bases at V and 5 bases at J, with 12 bases in the middle. Germline V CDR1 and CDR2: MDHEN, SYDVKM. The CDR3 is 12 amino acids. The CDR3 reads CASSPGGETQYF. The CDR3 DNA follows: TGTGCCAGCTCCCCCGGAGGGGAGACCCAGTACTTC.

This clone was seen once. The genes are TRBV7-9 and TRBJ2-7, with 12 bases that match TRBD2. V was clipped by 3 bases and J by 4 bases; unmatched bases: 7. The CDR3 runs to 16 residues. CDR1 and CDR2 from the germline V gene are SEHNR and FQNEAQ (reference sequence). The CDR3 spells CASSFFLTSGGYEQYF. The CDR3 nucleotides are TGTGCCAGCAGCTTCTTTTTGACTAGCGGGGGTTACGAGCAGTACTTC.

The chain has TRBV28 and TRBJ1-1, with D possibly matching TRBD1 (5 bases). Germline assignment: CDR1 MDHEN and CDR2 SYDVKM. The CDR3 extends over 15 amino acids. V shed 10 bases and J shed 0 bases, with 18 bases lying between them. The CDR3 nucleotides read TGTGCCACGGGGGATCTAGGGATAATGAACACTGAAGCTTTCTTT. Translation gives CATGDLGIMNTEAFF.